The next 12 T cell receptor beta chains were all read from a single sample in a study of blood T cell repertoires in COVID-19. Profiling relied on immunoSEQ multiplex PCR, and the TCRdb table lists in-frame clones only, not all of them. The sample has about 29,000 clones, 86% seen once. Sequencing input: peripheral blood. The receptors here all came from a human donor with active COVID-19. The donor label of this sample is uncertain.

J is TRBJ2-1 and V is TRBV13; the D gene is possibly TRBD2 (5 bases). The CDR3 extends over 17 amino acids. The germline CDR1 and CDR2 sequences are PRHDT and FYEKMQ (reference sequence). Trimming pared 1 base from V and 8 bases from J, leaving 21 bases between. The CDR3 DNA is TGTGCCAGCAGCTTAGTGTCTGGGCTAGCCGGGGTCCATGAGCAGTTCTTC. Translating gives CASSLVSGLAGVHEQFF.

The CDR3 sequence is CASSQLAGDSYNEQFF. The CDR3 DNA reads as TGCGCCAGCAGCCAACTAGCGGGAGACTCCTACAATGAGCAGTTCTTC. This chain uses TRBV4-3 with TRBJ2-1; 10 bases map to TRBD2. The ends lost 2 bases at V and 0 bases at J; junction bases unmatched: 1. Germline-derived CDR1 and CDR2 are LGHNA and YSLEER. This CDR3 has 16 amino acids.

The V gene is TRBV6-5, the J gene TRBJ2-5; TRBD2 matches 8 bases. Germline V gives CDR1 MNHEY, CDR2 SVGAGI. The CDR3 consists of 16 residues. Trimming cost V 4 bases and J 2 bases; bases outside gene matches: 9. The CDR3 region has the DNA TGTGCCAGCAGTTGGGCTAGTTCGGGAGGGCAAGAGACCCAGTACTTC. It codes for CASSWASSGGQETQYF.

The chain uses TRBV11-2 and TRBJ1-3, with TRBD1 matching over 10 bases. In germline, CDR1 is SGHAT, CDR2 FQNNGV. The CDR3 loop spans 19 amino acids. J gave up 4 bases and V 5 bases, and 17 bases lay outside the gene matches. Here the CDR3 DNA reads TGTGCCAGCAGCCTCGCCGGGACAGGGGAGTCTTTACACGGAAACACCATATATTTT. The encoded protein is CASSLAGTGESLHGNTIYF.

This chain connects TRBV19 to TRBJ2-1; TRBD1 matches at 9 bases. Germline V lookup: CDR1 LNHDA, CDR2 SQIVND (reference sequence). V shed 6 bases and J 9 bases; nucleotides not matched to a gene: 9. This CDR3 is 14 amino acids long. CDR3 amino acids: CASRVGQGWTEQFF. The CDR3 DNA sequence: TGTGCCAGTAGGGTTGGACAGGGGTGGACTGAGCAGTTCTTC.

The rearrangement uses TRBV15 and TRBJ2-1; 11 bases fit TRBD2. After removal of 0 bases from V and 5 bases from J, the junction contained 12 bases not matched to a gene. The germline V gene has CDR1 LNHNV and CDR2 YYDKDF (reference sequence). This CDR3 contains 19 residues. Here the CDR3 reads CATSRDIGLAGSRNNEQFF. The CDR3 DNA sequence: TGTGCCACCAGCAGAGATATAGGACTAGCGGGTAGTCGAAACAATGAGCAGTTCTTC.

This chain links TRBV10-3 with TRBJ1-1; 10 nucleotides line up with TRBD1. The CDR3 has 17 residues. Per the germline V gene, CDR1 is ENHRY and CDR2 is SYGVKD. V gave up 6 bases and J gave up 0 bases; unmatched junction bases: 10. This chain's CDR3 is CAIRPLPDRGMNTEAFF. CDR3 nucleotides: TGTGCCATCAGACCCCTACCGGACAGGGGGATGAACACTGAAGCTTTCTTT.

The chain has TRBV27 and TRBJ2-7, with TRBD1 matching over 7 bases. Germline assignment: CDR1 MNHEY and CDR2 SMNVEV (reference sequence). The CDR3 has 16 amino acids. The V gene end was trimmed by 0 bases and the J gene end by 3 bases; junction bases not matched to a gene: 8. CDR3 bases: TGTGCCAGCAGTTTATCGGACCACAGGGGATACTACGAGCAGTACTTC. This sequence encodes CASSLSDHRGYYEQYF.

V gene TRBV18 combines with J gene TRBJ1-4; TRBD1 might be the D (5 bases). The CDR3 is 12 residues long. Germline assignment: CDR1 KGHSH and CDR2 LQKENI. Trimming removed 4 bases at V and 12 bases at J, with 12 bases between. CDR3 coding DNA: TGTGCCAGCTCACTCAGCCCGACAGAACTGTTTTTT. Amino acids: CASSLSPTELFF.

The chain couples TRBV9 to TRBJ2-5; TRBD2 matches 12 bases. The CDR3 contains 17 residues. Germline CDR1 and CDR2: SGDLS and YYNGEE. Trimming at V came to 0 bases and at J to 5 bases, leaving 8 bases not matched to a gene. CDR3 in amino acids: CASSVAASGRGLETQYF. The CDR3 DNA sequence: TGTGCCAGCAGCGTAGCGGCTAGCGGGAGGGGATTGGAGACCCAGTACTTC.

This clone was detected once. The genes are TRBV29-1 and TRBJ1-2; D might be TRBD1 (6 bases). CDR1 is SQVTM, CDR2 ANQGSEA, per germline. Trimming cost V 3 bases and J 5 bases, with 10 bases left between them. CDR3 length equals 12 residues. CDR3 nucleotides: TGCAGCGTTGATCCAGGGGAGTATGGCTACACCTTC. Protein sequence: CSVDPGEYGYTF.

V is TRBV21-1 and J is TRBJ2-5; whether TRBD2, the table's D call, matches the DNA was not checked. TRBV21-1 is a listed pseudogene. The CDR3 loop spans 13 amino acids. In DNA form, the CDR3 reads TGTGCCAGCAGCAAAGGGAGGGGTGAGACCCAGTACTTC. Its protein product is CASSKGRGETQYF.